This TCR beta chain was recovered during a study of shared clonotypes between healthy human individuals. Recent vaccinations or acute infections were absent in the healthy HIV-negative adult donors. Overall study findings and caveats: Sorted-subset samples were not fully sequenced, rarefaction indicated.

The repertoire was sequenced with immunoSEQ multiplex PCR; TCRdb's copy has only in-frame clones and lacks some. The table lists roughly 2,300,000 clones, about nine tenths of them singletons. This CDR3 has 15 residues. V dropped 6 bases and J dropped 8 bases, with 20 bases sitting between them. CDR1 and CDR2 from the germline V gene are SNHLY and FYNNEI. Remarks on this clone: What it binds is unknown.

The sequence derives from a man between 18 and 29 years old in good health. Some clones in this sample may be carry-over from other donors' samples. The chain combines TRBV2 with TRBJ2-1; possibly TRBD2 for D (6 bases). The sample was naive CD4+ T cells from PBMCs. As for subset: CD45RA+ positively selected. DNA of the CDR3: TGTGCCAGCAGCTACCGGGGGACGGATGGGGATGAGCAGTTCTTC. It yields the protein CASSYRGTDGDEQFF.